The next 8 T cell receptor beta chains were all read from a single sample in a study of cytomegalovirus exposure and HLA in healthy donors. Primers: 60 Vbeta forward and 13 Jbeta reverse. Generated by immunoSEQ multiplex PCR, the TCRdb table keeps only in-frame clones and is missing some. The sample contains under 250,000 clones, nearly 80% of which appear only once. The source material was PBMCs. These receptors were obtained from a male donor in good health and CMV-seronegative.

The chain joins TRBV2 to TRBJ1-2, with 9 bases fitting TRBD1. The CDR3 extends over 13 amino acids. Germline CDR1 reads SNHLY; CDR2 reads FYNNEI. The V gene end was trimmed by 6 bases and the J gene end by 2 bases; junction bases not matched to a gene: 1. The CDR3 nucleotides are TGTGCCAGCAGCGGGACAGGGAACTATGGCTACACCTTC. It specifies CASSGTGNYGYTF.

This clone came up once. This chain connects TRBV19 to TRBJ1-4; 7 positions match TRBD1. The CDR3 consists of 15 residues. Trimming cost V 7 bases and J 8 bases; bases outside gene matches: 13. Germline V lookup: CDR1 LNHDA, CDR2 SQIVND (reference sequence). The CDR3 DNA follows: TGTGCCAGTAACCCCGCCCCAGGGGGAGGCGAAAAACTGTTTTTT. Translating gives CASNPAPGGGEKLFF. The entire variable domain, with the rest obtained from reference TRBV19 and TRBJ1-4, is as follows: DGGITQSPKYLFRKEGQNVTLSCEQNLNHDAMYWYRQDPGQGLRLIYYSQIVNDFQKGDIAEGYSVSREKKESFPLTVTSAQKNPTAFYLCASNPAPGGGEKLFFGSGTQLSVL.

The V and J genes are TRBV7-3 and TRBJ2-3, with TRBD2 matching 11 bases. The trim removed 5 bases at V and 0 bases at J, leaving 4 bases unmatched. The CDR3 has 16 amino acids. Germline values: CDR1 SGHTA, CDR2 FQGTGA. CDR3 in DNA: TGTGCCAGCAGCGTTTCTAGCGGGGGGAGCACAGATACGCAGTATTTT. It encodes CASSVSSGGSTDTQYF.

Only one count was recorded for this clone. V usage is TRBV4-3 and J usage is TRBJ2-2; weak D call: TRBD2 (5 bases). V gave up 1 base and J gave up 5 bases, with 17 bases separating them. The CDR3 runs to 17 residues. CDR1 LGHNA and CDR2 YSLEER come from the germline V gene. The CDR3 coding sequence is TGCGCCAGCAGCCAAGTTATGCTGGCGGGCGAAACCGGGGAGCTGTTTTTT. Residues: CASSQVMLAGETGELFF.

V usage is TRBV27 and J usage is TRBJ2-7; the D gene is possibly TRBD1 (6 bases). The CDR3 sequence is 14 residues long. Trimming left V 5 bases short and J 0 bases short, with 11 bases between. Germline assignment: CDR1 MNHEY and CDR2 SMNVEV (reference sequence). In DNA, the CDR3 is TGTGCCAGCAGTACATGGGACAACTCCTACGAGCAGTACTTC. This codes for CASSTWDNSYEQYF.

This clone was seen a few times. This chain uses TRBV7-9 with TRBJ1-4, with D unresolved. The CDR3 extends over 15 amino acids. Germline CDR1 reads SEHNR; CDR2 reads FQNEAQ (reference sequence). Trimming cost V 3 bases and J 7 bases, with 15 bases left between them. DNA for the CDR3: TGTGCCAGCAGCTTTTTCGGGGATGTCAGTGAAAAACTGTTTTTT. As protein: CASSFFGDVSEKLFF.

V and J are TRBV5-4 and TRBJ1-2; D may be TRBD1 (5 bases). The CDR3 is 12 residues long. Per germline, CDR1 SGHNT and CDR2 YYREEE (reference sequence). The V end lost 2 bases, the J end lost 8 bases, and 10 bases lay between the germline ends. The CDR3 loop is CASSFPDKGYTF. The CDR3 nucleotides are TGTGCCAGCAGCTTCCCGGACAAAGGCTACACCTTC.

The V call is TRBV6-6, the J call TRBJ2-1; 8 bases are a match to TRBD2. Per germline, CDR1 MNHNY and CDR2 SVGAGI (reference sequence). The V and J ends lost 7 bases and 9 bases, in that order; junction bases with no gene match: 11. The CDR3 length is 14 residues. The CDR3 nucleotides read TGTGCCAGCAAAGGGCTAGCGGGTGCAAGTGAGCAGTTCTTC. It yields the protein CASKGLAGASEQFF.